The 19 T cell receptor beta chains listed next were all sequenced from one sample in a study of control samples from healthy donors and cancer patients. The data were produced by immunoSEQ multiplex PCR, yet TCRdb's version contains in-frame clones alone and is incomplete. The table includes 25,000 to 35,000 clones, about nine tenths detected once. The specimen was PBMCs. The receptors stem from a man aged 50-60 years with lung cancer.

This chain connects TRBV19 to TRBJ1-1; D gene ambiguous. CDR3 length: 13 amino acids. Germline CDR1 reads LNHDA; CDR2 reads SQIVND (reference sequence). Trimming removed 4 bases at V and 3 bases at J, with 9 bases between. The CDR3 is CASSSDVHTEAFF. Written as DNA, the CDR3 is TGTGCCAGTAGTAGCGACGTACACACTGAAGCTTTCTTT.

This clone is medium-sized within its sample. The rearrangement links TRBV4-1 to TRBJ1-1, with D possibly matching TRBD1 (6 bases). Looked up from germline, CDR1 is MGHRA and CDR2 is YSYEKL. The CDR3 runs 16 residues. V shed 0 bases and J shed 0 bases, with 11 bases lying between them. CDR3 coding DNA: TGCGCCAGCAGCCAAGATTTATACAGGGTGAACACTGAAGCTTTCTTT. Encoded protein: CASSQDLYRVNTEAFF.

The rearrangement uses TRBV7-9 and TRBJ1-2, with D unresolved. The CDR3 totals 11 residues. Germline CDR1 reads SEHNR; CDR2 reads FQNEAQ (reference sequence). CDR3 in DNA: TGTGCTCCGGATCCCTTCTATGGCTACACCTTC. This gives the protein CAPDPFYGYTF.

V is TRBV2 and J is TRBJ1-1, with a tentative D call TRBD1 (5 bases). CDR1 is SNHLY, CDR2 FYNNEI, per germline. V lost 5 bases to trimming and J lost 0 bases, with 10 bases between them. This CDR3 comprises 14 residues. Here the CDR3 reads CASSQGRLNTEAFF. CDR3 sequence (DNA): TGTGCCAGCAGTCAGGGACGATTGAACACTGAAGCTTTCTTT.

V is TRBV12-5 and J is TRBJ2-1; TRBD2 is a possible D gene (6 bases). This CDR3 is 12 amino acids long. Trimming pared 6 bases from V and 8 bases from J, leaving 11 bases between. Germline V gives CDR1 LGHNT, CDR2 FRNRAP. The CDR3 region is CASGPSGDEQFF. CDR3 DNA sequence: TGTGCTAGTGGACCCTCGGGGGATGAGCAGTTCTTC. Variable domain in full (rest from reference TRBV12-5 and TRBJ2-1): DARVTQTPRHKVTEMGQEVTMRCQPILGHNTVFWYRQTMMQGLELLAYFRNRAPLDDSGMPKDRFSAEMPDATLATLKIQPSEPRDSAVYFCASGPSGDEQFFGPGTRLTVL.

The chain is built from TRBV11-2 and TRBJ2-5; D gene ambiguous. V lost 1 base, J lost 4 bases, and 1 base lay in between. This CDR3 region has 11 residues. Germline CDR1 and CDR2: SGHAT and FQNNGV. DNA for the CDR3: TGTGCCAGCAGCTTAGGAGAGACCCAGTACTTC. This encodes CASSLGETQYF.

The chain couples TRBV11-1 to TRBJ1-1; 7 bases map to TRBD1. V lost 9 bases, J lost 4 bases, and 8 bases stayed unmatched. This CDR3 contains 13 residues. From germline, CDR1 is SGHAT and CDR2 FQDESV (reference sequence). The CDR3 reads CASDREWFTEAFF. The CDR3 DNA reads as TGTGCCAGTGACAGGGAGTGGTTCACTGAAGCTTTCTTT. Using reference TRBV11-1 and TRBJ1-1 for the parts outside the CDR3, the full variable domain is EAEVAQSPRYKITEKSQAVAFWCDPISGHATLYWYRQILGQGPELLVQFQDESVVDDSQLPKDRFSAERLKGVDSTLKIQPAELGDSAMYLCASDREWFTEAFFGQGTRLTVV.

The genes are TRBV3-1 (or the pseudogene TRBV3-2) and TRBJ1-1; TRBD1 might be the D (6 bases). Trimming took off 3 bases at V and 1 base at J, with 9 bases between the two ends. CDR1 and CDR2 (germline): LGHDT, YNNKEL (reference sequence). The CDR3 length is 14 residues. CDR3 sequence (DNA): TGTGCCAGCAGCCAGACGACAGGGAACACTGAAGCTTTCTTT. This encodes CASSQTTGNTEAFF.

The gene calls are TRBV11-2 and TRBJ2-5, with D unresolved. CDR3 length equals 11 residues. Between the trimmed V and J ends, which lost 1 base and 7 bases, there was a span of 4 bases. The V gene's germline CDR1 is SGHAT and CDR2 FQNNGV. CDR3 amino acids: CASSLGGTQYF. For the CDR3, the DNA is TGTGCCAGCAGCTTAGGGGGGACCCAGTACTTC.

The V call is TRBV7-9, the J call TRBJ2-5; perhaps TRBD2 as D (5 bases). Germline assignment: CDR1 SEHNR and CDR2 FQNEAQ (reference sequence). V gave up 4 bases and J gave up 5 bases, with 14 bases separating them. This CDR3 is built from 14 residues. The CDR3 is CASSYGVGRETQYF. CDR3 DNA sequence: TGTGCCAGCAGCTACGGGGTTGGAAGGGAGACCCAGTACTTC.

For the CDR3, the DNA is TGTGCCAGTAGTACCCGACTGGGACCCGGAGGAGTACGCGAGCAGTACTTC. Translation: CASSTRLGPGGVREQYF. The rearrangement uses TRBV19 and TRBJ2-7, with D perhaps TRBD1 or TRBD2 (5 bases each). Trimming took 4 bases from V and 6 from J, leaving 25 bases between them. CDR3 length equals 17 residues. CDR1 is LNHDA, CDR2 SQIVND, per germline (reference sequence).

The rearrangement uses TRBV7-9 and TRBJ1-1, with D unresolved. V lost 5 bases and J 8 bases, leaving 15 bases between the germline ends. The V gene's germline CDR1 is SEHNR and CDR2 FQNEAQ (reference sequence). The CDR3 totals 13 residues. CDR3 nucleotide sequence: TGTGCCAGCAGCACAGAACAGATTTCCGAAGCTTTCTTT. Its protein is CASSTEQISEAFF.

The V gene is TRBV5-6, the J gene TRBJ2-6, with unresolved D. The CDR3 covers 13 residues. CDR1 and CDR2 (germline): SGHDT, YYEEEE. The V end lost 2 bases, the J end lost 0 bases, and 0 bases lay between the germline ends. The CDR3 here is CASSFSGANVLTF. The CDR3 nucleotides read TGTGCCAGCAGCTTCTCTGGGGCCAACGTCCTGACTTTC.

This chain's CDR3 is CAISETGYEQYF. CDR3 DNA: TGTGCCATCAGTGAAACGGGCTACGAGCAGTACTTC. V is TRBV10-3 and J is TRBJ2-7; the D is unclear. The CDR3 is 12 residues long. Trimming pared 3 bases from V and 3 bases from J, leaving 6 bases between. Germline CDR1 reads ENHRY; CDR2 reads SYGVKD.

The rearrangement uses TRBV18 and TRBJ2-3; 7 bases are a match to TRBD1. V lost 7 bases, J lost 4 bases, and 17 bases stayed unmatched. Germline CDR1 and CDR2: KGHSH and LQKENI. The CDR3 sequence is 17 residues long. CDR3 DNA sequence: TGTGCCAGCTTAGGGCTGGGACAGCCTATGGACTCAGATACGCAGTATTTT. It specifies CASLGLGQPMDSDTQYF.

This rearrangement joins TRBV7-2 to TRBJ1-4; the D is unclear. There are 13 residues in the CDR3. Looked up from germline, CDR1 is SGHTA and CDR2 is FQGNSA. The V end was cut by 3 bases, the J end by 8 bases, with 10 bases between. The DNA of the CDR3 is TGTGCCAGCAGCTTTAAAGGGAGGGAAAAACTGTTTTTT. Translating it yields CASSFKGREKLFF.

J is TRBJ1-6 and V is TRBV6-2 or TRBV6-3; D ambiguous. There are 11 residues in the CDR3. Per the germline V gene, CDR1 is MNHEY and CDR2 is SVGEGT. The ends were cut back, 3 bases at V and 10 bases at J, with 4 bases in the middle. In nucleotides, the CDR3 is TGTGCCAGCAGTTATCAGTCACCCCTCCACTTT. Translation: CASSYQSPLHF.

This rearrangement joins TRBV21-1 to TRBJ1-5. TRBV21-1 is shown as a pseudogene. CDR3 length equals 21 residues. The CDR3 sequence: CASSKALWGTAFLRGNQPQHF. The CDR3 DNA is TGTGCCAGCAGCAAAGCGCTTTGGGGGACCGCGTTCCTGAGAGGCAATCAGCCCCAGCATTTT.

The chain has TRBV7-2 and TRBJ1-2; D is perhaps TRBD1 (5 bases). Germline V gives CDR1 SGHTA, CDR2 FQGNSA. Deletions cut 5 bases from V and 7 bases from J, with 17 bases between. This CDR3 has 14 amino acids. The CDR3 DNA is TGTGCCAGCAGCAATACAAACAGGTTTAGTGGCTACACCTTC. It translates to CASSNTNRFSGYTF.